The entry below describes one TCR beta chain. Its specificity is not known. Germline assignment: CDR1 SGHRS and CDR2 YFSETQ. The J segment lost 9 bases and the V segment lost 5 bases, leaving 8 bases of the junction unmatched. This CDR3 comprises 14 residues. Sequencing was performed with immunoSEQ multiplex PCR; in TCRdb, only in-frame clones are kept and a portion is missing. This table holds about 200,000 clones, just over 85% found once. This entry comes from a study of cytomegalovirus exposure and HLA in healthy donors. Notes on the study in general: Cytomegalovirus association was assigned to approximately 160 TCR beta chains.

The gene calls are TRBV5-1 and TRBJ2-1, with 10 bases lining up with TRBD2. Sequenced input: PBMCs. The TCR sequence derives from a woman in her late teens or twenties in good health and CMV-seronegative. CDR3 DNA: TGCGCCAGCAGAACGAGCGGGAGGGCGAGTGAGCAGTTCTTC. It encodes CASRTSGRASEQFF.